The 13 T cell receptor beta chains given below trace back to one sample, sequenced in a study of blood T cell repertoires in COVID-19. Data came from immunoSEQ multiplex PCR; TCRdb stores just in-frame clones and leaves some out. The data contain 150,000 to 180,000 clones, 65% to 90% of them singletons. Sequencing was performed on peripheral blood. These receptors all stem from a woman aged 45 to 65 with acute or convalescent COVID-19.

The chain uses TRBV4-3 and TRBJ2-1; 9 bases match TRBD1. After removal of 1 base from V and 3 bases from J, the junction contained 7 bases not matched to a gene. CDR1 and CDR2 (germline): LGHNA, YSLEER. This CDR3 has 17 amino acids. The CDR3 DNA reads as TGCGCCAGCAGCCAAGTTTCCGGGACAGGGAGCTACAATGAGCAGTTCTTC. Residues: CASSQVSGTGSYNEQFF.

CDR3 residues: CASSQVRGGGYTF. In nucleotides, the CDR3 is TGTGCCAGTAGTCAGGTTAGGGGCGGAGGCTACACCTTC. This rearrangement joins TRBV19 to TRBJ1-2, with D tentatively TRBD1 (5 bases). Trimming left V 5 bases short and J 8 bases short, with 15 bases between. Germline V gene lookup returns CDR1 LNHDA and CDR2 SQIVND (reference sequence). The CDR3 spans 13 residues.

This CDR3 is CASTVVMNTEAFF. DNA of the CDR3: TGTGCCAGCACTGTTGTTATGAACACTGAAGCTTTCTTT. The genes are TRBV6-5 and TRBJ1-1; unclear D gene. CDR3 length: 13 residues. Trimming left V 7 bases short and J 0 bases short, with 9 bases between. The germline CDR1 and CDR2 sequences are MNHEY and SVGAGI.

This clone occurred a few times. The CDR3 DNA sequence: TGTGCCAGCAGCGGCACAGGGGCTATCTATGGCTACACCTTC. Protein product: CASSGTGAIYGYTF. V and J are TRBV9 and TRBJ1-2, with TRBD1 matching 7 bases. Trimming took 3 bases from V and 4 from J; bases not matched to a gene: 6. Germline CDR1 is SGDLS and CDR2 is YYNGEE. The CDR3 has 14 amino acids.

This chain connects TRBV2 to TRBJ2-7, with 7 bases matching TRBD2. V lost 11 bases and J lost 0; bases outside the gene matches: 7. The CDR3 runs to 13 residues. The V gene's germline CDR1 is SNHLY and CDR2 FYNNEI. The CDR3 loop reads CAQEGGSSYEQYF. The CDR3 region has the DNA TGTGCCCAAGAGGGCGGGAGCTCCTACGAGCAGTACTTC.

This clone was picked up a small number of times. This chain joins TRBV19 and TRBJ2-7; TRBD1 aligns across 11 bases. V trimming: 2 bases; J trimming: 3 bases; junction bases outside the gene matches: 3. The CDR3 covers 15 residues. Germline assignment: CDR1 LNHDA and CDR2 SQIVND (reference sequence). In nucleotides, the CDR3 is TGTGCCAGTAGTATAACCGGGACAGGGGGCTACGAGCAGTACTTC. Amino acids: CASSITGTGGYEQYF.

V gene TRBV18 combines with J gene TRBJ2-1, with TRBD2 matching 10 bases. The V gene's germline CDR1 is KGHSH and CDR2 LQKENI. This CDR3 has 13 amino acids. V lost 6 bases, J lost 8 bases, and 4 bases stayed unmatched. The CDR3 spells CASSGTSVHEQFF. The CDR3 bases are TGTGCCAGCTCCGGGACTAGCGTGCATGAGCAGTTCTTC.

The rearrangement links TRBV18 to TRBJ1-5; 10 positions agree with TRBD1. V shed 5 bases and J 7 bases; nucleotides not matched to a gene: 5. The CDR3 is 14 residues long. Germline assignment: CDR1 KGHSH and CDR2 LQKENI. The CDR3 reads CASSTGTGEQPQHF. The CDR3 nucleotides read TGTGCCAGCTCAACTGGGACAGGGGAACAGCCCCAGCATTTT.

This sequence joins TRBV18 and TRBJ2-2; D may be TRBD1 (5 bases). V lost 6 bases to trimming and J lost 2 bases, with 13 bases between them. The CDR3 spans 15 residues. Per the germline V gene, CDR1 is KGHSH and CDR2 is LQKENI. CDR3 in amino acids: CASSNTGRNTGELFF. In DNA, the CDR3 is TGTGCCAGCTCTAATACAGGACGCAACACCGGGGAGCTGTTTTTT.

The chain couples TRBV18 to TRBJ1-1; 8 bases are shared with TRBD1. Germline-derived CDR1 and CDR2 are KGHSH and LQKENI. CDR3 length: 17 amino acids. Trimming took 5 bases from V and 0 from J; bases not matched to a gene: 11. The CDR3: CASSAYDRGIVNTEAFF. The DNA for the CDR3 is TGTGCCAGCTCAGCTTACGACAGGGGTATTGTGAACACTGAAGCTTTCTTT.

The table lists this clone with a few counts. The gene calls are TRBV19 and TRBJ1-2; 7 bases are shared with TRBD1. V lost 5 bases, J lost 8 bases, and 5 bases stayed unmatched. Germline-derived CDR1 and CDR2 are LNHDA and SQIVND (reference sequence). The CDR3 spans 12 residues. CDR3 bases: TGTGCCAGTAGTCCCGACAGGGTCGGCTACACCTTC. This translates into CASSPDRVGYTF.

V gene TRBV5-5 combines with J gene TRBJ1-4, with D possibly being TRBD1 (5 bases). Trimming took off 0 bases at V and 0 bases at J, with 12 bases between the two ends. Germline V lookup: CDR1 SGHKS, CDR2 YYEKEE (reference sequence). The CDR3 is 17 amino acids. The CDR3 sequence is CASSLEGRATTNEKLFF. The DNA for the CDR3 is TGTGCCAGCAGCTTGGAGGGCAGGGCAACAACTAATGAAAAACTGTTTTTT.

The chain couples TRBV7-2 to TRBJ2-3; TRBD1 is a possible D gene (6 bases). CDR3 size: 14 residues. Trimming left V 5 bases short and J 7 bases short, with 16 bases between. Germline V lookup: CDR1 SGHTA, CDR2 FQGNSA. For the CDR3, the DNA is TGTGCCAGCAGCCGCCCCCTGCAGGGGCATACGCAGTATTTT. The encoded protein is CASSRPLQGHTQYF.